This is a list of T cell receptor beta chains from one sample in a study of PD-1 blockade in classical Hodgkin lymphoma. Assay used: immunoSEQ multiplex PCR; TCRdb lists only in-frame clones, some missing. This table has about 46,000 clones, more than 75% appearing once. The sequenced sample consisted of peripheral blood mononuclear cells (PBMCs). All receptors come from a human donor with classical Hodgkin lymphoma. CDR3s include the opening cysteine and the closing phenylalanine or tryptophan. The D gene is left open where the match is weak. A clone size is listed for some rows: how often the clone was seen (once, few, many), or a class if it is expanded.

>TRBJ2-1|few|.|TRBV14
CASSQDKRARPYNNEQFF
TGTGCCAGCAGCCAAGATAAGCGAGCTAGACCGTATAACAATGAGCAGTTCTTC
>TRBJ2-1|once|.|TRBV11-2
CASSLMGRSSYNEQFF
TGTGCCAGCAGCTTAATGGGTCGGAGCTCCTACAATGAGCAGTTCTTC
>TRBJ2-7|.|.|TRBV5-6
CASSRTSRGQYEQYF
TGTGCCAGCAGCCGGACATCCCGAGGGCAGTACGAGCAGTACTTC
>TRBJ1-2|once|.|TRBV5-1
CASSFDPPHGYTF
TGCGCCAGCAGCTTCGATCCACCCCATGGCTACACCTTC
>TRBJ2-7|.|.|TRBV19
CASSPATGAYEQYF
TGTGCCAGTAGTCCCGCGACAGGCGCCTACGAGCAGTACTTC
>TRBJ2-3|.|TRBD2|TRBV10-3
CALGAGDQDTQYF
TGTGCCCTCGGCGCGGGAGATCAAGATACGCAGTATTTT
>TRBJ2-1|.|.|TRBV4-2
CASSQSTGRPYNEQFF
TGTGCCAGCAGCCAATCGACAGGGAGGCCCTACAATGAGCAGTTCTTC
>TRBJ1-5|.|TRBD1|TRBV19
CASSAGGGNQPQHF
TGTGCCAGTAGTGCAGGGGGGGGCAATCAGCCCCAGCATTTT
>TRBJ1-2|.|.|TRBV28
CASSYTGGYGYTF
TGTGCCAGCAGCTACACGGGAGGGTATGGCTACACCTTC
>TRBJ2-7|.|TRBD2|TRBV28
CASRPPEGGSSYEQYF
TGTGCCAGCAGGCCCCCGGAGGGAGGGAGCTCCTACGAGCAGTACTTC
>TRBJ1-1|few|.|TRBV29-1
CSVGVSGRAFF
TGCAGCGTTGGTGTCTCTGGGAGAGCTTTCTTT
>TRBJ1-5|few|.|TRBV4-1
CASSQAKSHQPQHF
TGCGCCAGCAGCCAAGCCAAGTCCCATCAGCCCCAGCATTTT
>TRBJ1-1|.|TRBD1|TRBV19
CASRERQGKDTEAFF
TGTGCCAGTAGGGAGAGACAGGGAAAGGACACTGAAGCTTTCTTT
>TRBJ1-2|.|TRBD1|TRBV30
CACTSGTVNYGYTF
TGTGCCTGCACATCTGGGACAGTCAACTATGGCTACACCTTC
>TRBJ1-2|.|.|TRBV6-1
CASSLHMLANYGYTF
TGTGCCAGCAGTTTACACATGTTAGCTAACTATGGCTACACCTTC
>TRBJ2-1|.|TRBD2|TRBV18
CASSPPTSTDEQFF
TGTGCCAGCTCACCCCCGACTAGCACCGATGAGCAGTTCTTC
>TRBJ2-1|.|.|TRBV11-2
CASRASPLGQFF
TGTGCCAGCAGGGCGAGCCCCCTAGGGCAGTTCTTC
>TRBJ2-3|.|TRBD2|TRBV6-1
CASSELAGGDTQYF
TGTGCCAGCAGTGAACTAGCGGGAGGAGATACGCAGTATTTT
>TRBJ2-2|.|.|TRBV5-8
CASSPPTFTGQNTGELFF
TGTGCCAGCAGCCCACCCACCTTCACGGGACAGAACACCGGGGAGCTGTTTTTT
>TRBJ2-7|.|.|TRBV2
CASTPTAASWEQYF
TGTGCCAGCACCCCGACAGCTGCATCCTGGGAGCAGTACTTC
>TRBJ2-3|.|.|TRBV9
CASSVSGFRTDTQYF
TGTGCCAGCAGCGTTTCAGGGTTCAGGACAGATACGCAGTATTTT
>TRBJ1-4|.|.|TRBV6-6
CASRRGLREKLFF
TGTGCCAGCAGGCGGGGGCTACGTGAAAAACTGTTTTTT
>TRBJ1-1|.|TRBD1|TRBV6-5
CASSYSLTGLNTEAFF
TGTGCCAGCAGTTACTCCCTGACAGGGCTAAACACTGAAGCTTTCTTT
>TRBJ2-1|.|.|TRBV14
CASSQAITLLEQFF
TGTGCCAGCAGCCAAGCAATAACCCTACTGGAGCAGTTCTTC
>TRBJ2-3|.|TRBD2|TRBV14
CASSRPVMTRLRLAGADTQYF
TGTGCCAGCAGCCGACCAGTAATGACTCGGCTCCGACTAGCGGGAGCAGATACGCAGTATTTT
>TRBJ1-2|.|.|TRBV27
CASRGQPNYGYTF
TGTGCCAGCAGGGGGCAGCCCAACTATGGCTACACCTTC
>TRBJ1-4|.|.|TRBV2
CASSERGRGGEKLFF
TGTGCCAGCAGTGAAAGAGGCAGGGGCGGCGAAAAACTGTTTTTT
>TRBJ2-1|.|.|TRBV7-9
CASRRNTGNEQFF
TGTGCCAGCAGGCGTAATACCGGGAATGAGCAGTTCTTC
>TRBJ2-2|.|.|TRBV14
CASSRRASGELFF
TGTGCCAGCAGCCGCCGGGCGTCCGGGGAGCTGTTTTTT
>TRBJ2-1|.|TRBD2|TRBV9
CASSSAGADNEQFF
TGTGCCAGCAGCTCAGCGGGGGCCGACAATGAGCAGTTCTTC
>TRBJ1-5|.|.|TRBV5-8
CASSLAGMTAQHF
TGTGCCAGCAGCTTGGCGGGGATGACAGCGCAGCATTTT
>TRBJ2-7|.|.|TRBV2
CASTAEWPRGLGGVYEQYF
TGTGCCAGCACGGCGGAATGGCCCAGGGGATTGGGCGGGGTTTACGAGCAGTACTTC
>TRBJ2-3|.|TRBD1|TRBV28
CASSERQGLRSTQYF
TGTGCCAGCAGCGAAAGACAGGGGTTGAGGAGCACGCAGTATTTT
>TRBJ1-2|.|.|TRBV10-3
CAISLTETNYGYTF
TGTGCCATCAGTCTAACAGAAACCAACTATGGCTACACCTTC
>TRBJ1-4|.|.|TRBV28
CASSFPRAGANEKLFF
TGTGCCAGCAGTTTCCCTCGGGCGGGGGCTAATGAAAAACTGTTTTTT
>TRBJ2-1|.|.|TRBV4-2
CASSQVNWPSAPREQFF
TGTGCCAGCAGCCAAGTAAATTGGCCTAGCGCCCCACGAGAGCAGTTCTTC
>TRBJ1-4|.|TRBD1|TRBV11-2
CASSTGQGGVANEKLFF
TGTGCCAGCAGCACTGGACAGGGGGGGGTAGCTAATGAAAAACTGTTTTTT